A selection of T cell receptor beta chains follows, all from one sample in a study of T cells after posttransplantation cyclophosphamide. Method: immunoSEQ multiplex PCR; TCRdb's copy keeps in-frame clones and lacks some. Of fewer than 25,000 clones listed, about 84% are singletons. Sequencing input: PBMCs. Receptors originate from a woman in her fifties or sixties with a blood cancer, CMV-positive, and with a related stem cell donor. CDR3s include the opening cysteine and the closing phenylalanine or tryptophan. Each record gives: V gene, CDR3 protein.

TRBV5-1,CASSLEGQGAREQYF
TRBV11-2,CASGTGGPYEQYF
TRBV5-1,CASSPTTGTKNMANVLTF
TRBV9,CASSVAVNTEAFF
TRBV5-1,CASSLDRASRTGELFF
TRBV4-1,CASSQDLGATGHNEQFF
TRBV5-1,CASSLDVRGNYGYTF
TRBV11-2,CASSFRGENLARDIQYF
TRBV14,CASSQPGLAETQYF
TRBV7-8,CASSLRTSLTGELFF
TRBV9,CASSVVPSIRDNEQFF
TRBV27,CASRAFGATYEQYF
TRBV5-4,CASSLARGDTQYF
TRBV27,CASSYAGTGAYEQYF
TRBV23-1,CASSQSRYEYTEAFF
TRBV27,CASSRKGTAGAGNEQFF
TRBV4-1,CASSQVPGRDSEAEAFF
TRBV6-1,CASSSTGFSNQPQHF
TRBV2,CASFRTSDYNEQFF
TRBV6-6,CASSRTSPSSYNEQFF
TRBV7-9,CASSRQGRDEQFF
TRBV19,CASSHPGQGTEAFF
TRBV19,CASSIRDMNTEAFF
TRBV7-8,CASSPDSHGGEQYF
TRBV5-6,CASSSRYEQYF
TRBV15,CATSRNRGRNEKLFF
TRBV7-3,CASSLDTNTGELFF
TRBV7-8,CASSLGGHNYEQYF
TRBV15,CATSRAGTGDTGELFF
TRBV7-8,CASSVSPGQGVYEQYF
TRBV20-1,CSAPDYPEQFF
TRBV7-3,CASSLAGGNTEAFF
TRBV18,CASSTMGGHQPQHF
TRBV7-9,CASSQLAGVSYEQYF
TRBV7-9,CASSFRGHGPTDTQYF
TRBV7-3,CASSLKSQGIGELFF